This T cell receptor beta chain derives from a study of OX40 agonist ivuxolimab in advanced cancers. Study findings and constraints: At 0.1 to 3.0 mg/kg, CD4+ and CD8+ blood T cells expanded clonally by week 6.

Measured with immunoSEQ multiplex PCR; TCRdb has only the in-frame clones, and not every one. Of 66,000 or so clones listed, around 84% are singletons. V shed 3 bases, J shed 6 bases, and the junction held 8 bases outside the gene matches. The CDR3 consists of 16 residues. The germline CDR1 and CDR2 sequences are KGHSH and LQKENI. Remarks on this clone: The antigen is not known.

The sequence was collected from an adult with an advanced solid tumor such as melanoma, head and neck, liver or kidney cancer. The gene calls are TRBV18 and TRBJ1-4; 9 bases agree with TRBD1. This material consisted of CD4+ or CD8+ T cells sorted from blood, taken in a trial of the OX40 agonist ivuxolimab. The CDR3 region is CASSPPWWTGDEKLFF. The CDR3 bases are TGTGCCAGCTCACCCCCGTGGTGGACAGGGGATGAAAAACTGTTTTTT. The full variable domain, rest sourced from reference TRBV18 and TRBJ1-4, is NAGVMQNPRHLVRRRGQEARLRCSPMKGHSHVYWYRQLPEEGLKFMVYLQKENIIDESGMPKERFSAEFPKEGPSILRIQQVVRGDSAAYFCASSPPWWTGDEKLFFGSGTQLSVL.